What follows are 18 T cell receptor beta chains derived from one specimen sequenced in a study of T-cell reconstitution after alpha-beta-depleted transplantation in children. Unique molecular identifiers tagged the TCRbeta library. Each CDR3 protein is one row after TCRdb ran MiXCR on the PCR reads. The sample holds roughly 310,000 distinct CDR3 sequences, around 20% seen once. The specimen comprised PBMCs, mostly from graft donor cells, sampled 180 days after TCRalphabeta/CD19-depleted stem cell transplant. The receptor source for this set is a male patient between 5 and 17 years old who had a stem cell transplant for acute lymphoblastic leukemia, so the T cells may come from the graft donor.

V and J are TRBV9 and TRBJ2-7; weak D call: TRBD1 (6 bases). The CDR3 has 16 amino acids. Looked up from germline, CDR1 is SGDLS and CDR2 is YYNGEE. V was cut by 4 bases and J by 1 base, with 18 bases left in between. The CDR3 DNA reads as TGTGCCAGCAGCCCGAGGGGACAACCCCTTTCCTACGAGCAGTACTTC. As protein: CASSPRGQPLSYEQYF.

This chain connects TRBV24-1 to TRBJ2-3; 13 positions match TRBD2. J lost 7 bases, V lost 6 bases, and 9 bases had no gene match. The CDR3 is 16 amino acids. Germline V lookup: CDR1 KGHDR, CDR2 SFDVKD. The CDR3 DNA is TGTGCCACCAGTCTGCTACTAGCGGGAGGGCCACATACGCAGTATTTT. Its translation: CATSLLLAGGPHTQYF.

The chain couples TRBV7-8 to TRBJ2-1; 8 nucleotides agree with TRBD2. CDR1 is SGHVS, CDR2 FQNEAQ, per germline. This CDR3 has 14 residues. The V gene end was trimmed by 8 bases and the J gene end by 8 bases; junction bases not matched to a gene: 11. CDR3 loop: CASSLGRLAYEQFF. The CDR3 DNA reads TGTGCCAGCTCCCTAGGCCGACTAGCGTATGAGCAGTTCTTC.

This chain links TRBV12-3 or TRBV12-4 with TRBJ2-7; a possible D gene is TRBD1 (6 bases). The CDR3 spans 15 residues. V dropped 5 bases and J dropped 0 bases, with 14 bases sitting between them. CDR3 in DNA: TGTGCCAGCAGTAGATACAGGGATCCCTCCTACGAGCAGTACTTC. This gives the protein CASSRYRDPSYEQYF.

In its sample, this clonotype was seen a few times. J is TRBJ2-2 and V is TRBV7-6; D ambiguous. V gave up 7 bases and J gave up 7 bases, with 13 bases separating them. This CDR3 is built from 13 residues. Germline V gene sequence: CDR1 SGHVS, CDR2 FNYEAQ. CDR3 sequence: CASTASPSGELFF. CDR3 DNA: TGTGCCAGCACCGCTTCCCCGAGCGGGGAGCTGTTTTTT.

The CDR3 sequence: CASSVYPLGITGELFF. The CDR3 nucleotides are TGTGCCAGCAGCGTCTATCCTCTGGGGATCACCGGGGAGCTGTTTTTT. This chain uses TRBV7-3 with TRBJ2-2; D gene unclear. Germline CDR1 and CDR2: SGHTA and FQGTGA. V shed 5 bases and J shed 4 bases, with 17 bases lying between them. The CDR3 is 16 residues long.

The V call is TRBV6-1, the J call TRBJ1-5; D perhaps matches TRBD1 (6 bases). The germline gives CDR1 MNHNS, CDR2 SASEGT. The CDR3 is 16 amino acids. V lost 2 bases and J 3 bases, leaving 14 bases between the germline ends. The CDR3: CASSEQGTLNNQPQHF. CDR3 in DNA: TGTGCCAGCAGTGAACAGGGGACCCTTAACAATCAGCCCCAGCATTTT.

This clonotype came up many times. This sequence joins TRBV4-1 and TRBJ2-5; 10 nucleotides match TRBD2. This CDR3 is built from 18 residues. Germline V gene sequence: CDR1 MGHRA, CDR2 YSYEKL. J gave up 1 base and V 0 bases, and 8 bases lay outside the gene matches. The CDR3: CASSQDKPSGSPQETQYF. The CDR3 DNA follows: TGCGCCAGCAGCCAAGATAAACCTAGCGGGAGTCCCCAAGAGACCCAGTACTTC.

The chain joins TRBV5-1 to TRBJ1-5, with D unclear. Germline V gives CDR1 SGHRS, CDR2 YFSETQ. The V end lost 4 bases, the J end lost 4 bases, and 9 bases lay between the germline ends. This CDR3 has 13 residues. For the CDR3, the DNA is TGCGCCAGCAGCCGAGAGGGAAATCAGCCCCAGCATTTT. Amino acids: CASSREGNQPQHF. Complete variable domain (other parts from reference TRBV5-1 and TRBJ1-5): KAGVTQTPRYLIKTRGQQVTLSCSPISGHRSVSWYQQTPGQGLQFLFEYFSETQRNKGNFPGRFSGRQFSNSRSEMNVSTLELGDSALYLCASSREGNQPQHFGDGTRLSIL.

The chain combines TRBV9 with TRBJ1-2; a weak D match, TRBD1 (5 bases). Germline V CDR1 and CDR2: SGDLS, YYNGEE. The CDR3 totals 14 residues. V gave up 0 bases and J gave up 4 bases, with 10 bases separating them. CDR3 sequence reads: CASSVVGTLYGYTF. In DNA form, the CDR3 reads TGTGCCAGCAGCGTAGTTGGGACTCTCTATGGCTACACCTTC.

The chain is built from TRBV5-6 and TRBJ2-7; 9 nucleotides agree with TRBD1. The CDR3 length is 18 residues. The germline gives CDR1 SGHDT, CDR2 YYEEEE. The V gene end was trimmed by 3 bases and the J gene end by 7 bases; junction bases not matched to a gene: 20. DNA for the CDR3: TGTGCCAGCAGCTCGGTGAGATCTCCGGGACAGGGCAAGGGAGAGCAGTACTTC. Translating gives CASSSVRSPGQGKGEQYF.

This clonotype showed up just a few times. The chain is built from TRBV12-3 or TRBV12-4 and TRBJ2-7, with 7 positions matching TRBD2. This CDR3 comprises 16 residues. V shed 6 bases, J shed 0 bases, and the junction held 11 bases outside the gene matches. The DNA of the CDR3 is TGTGCCAGCAGCAGCGTCACTAGCGCCAGCTCCTACGAGCAGTACTTC. It codes for CASSSVTSASSYEQYF.

This clonotype was detected only a few times. CDR3: CSARDVTKGDNEQFF. The CDR3 nucleotides are TGCAGTGCTAGAGATGTCACGAAAGGGGACAATGAGCAGTTCTTC. V and J are TRBV20-1 and TRBJ2-1; D might be TRBD1 (5 bases). Trimming pared 0 bases from V and 5 bases from J, leaving 14 bases between. Germline loops: CDR1 DFQATT, CDR2 SNEGSKA (reference sequence). The CDR3 loop spans 15 amino acids.

The chain combines TRBV4-1 with TRBJ2-5, with 7 nucleotides matching TRBD2. With V trimmed by 3 bases and J by 6 bases, 13 bases remained unmatched. CDR3 length equals 16 residues. From germline, CDR1 is MGHRA and CDR2 YSYEKL. The CDR3 sequence is CASSHPRLAVMKTQYF. In DNA, the CDR3 is TGCGCCAGCAGCCATCCCCGACTAGCTGTGATGAAGACCCAGTACTTC.

In this sample, this clonotype turned up a few times. This sequence joins TRBV5-1 and TRBJ2-2, with 8 bases identical to TRBD1. V was pared by 0 bases and J by 3 bases, with 10 bases of the junction left unmatched. Germline-derived CDR1 and CDR2 are SGHRS and YFSETQ. The CDR3 is 18 amino acids. CDR3 bases: TGCGCCAGCAGCTTGGGGGACAGGTTTTCTGAATACACCGGGGAGCTGTTTTTT. Its protein product is CASSLGDRFSEYTGELFF.

The CDR3 region has the DNA TGTGCCAGCAGTTTATCCCTAGCGCTCAGCTCCTACAATGAGCAGTTCTTC. Protein sequence: CASSLSLALSSYNEQFF. The rearrangement links TRBV27 to TRBJ2-1, with D maybe TRBD2 (6 bases). Trimming took off 0 bases at V and 0 bases at J, with 12 bases between the two ends. CDR1 is MNHEY and CDR2 is SMNVEV in the germline V gene (reference sequence). The CDR3 consists of 17 residues.

This clonotype has just a few counts. V and J are TRBV7-2 and TRBJ1-2, with a possible D match to TRBD1 (5 bases). This CDR3 is built from 15 residues. Germline V CDR1 and CDR2: SGHTA, FQGNSA. The ends were cut back, 1 base at V and 2 bases at J, with 11 bases in the middle. CDR3 sequence reads: CASSLDVGRNYGYTF. CDR3 DNA sequence: TGTGCCAGCAGCTTAGATGTGGGACGAAACTATGGCTACACCTTC.

The rearrangement uses TRBV12-3 or TRBV12-4 and TRBJ2-4; TRBD2 matches 8 bases. This CDR3 spans 16 amino acids. V gave up 4 bases and J gave up 1 base; unmatched junction bases: 6. In DNA form, the CDR3 reads TGTGCCAGCAGTTCAAGCGGGAGCACGGCCAAAAACATTCAGTACTTC. Translation: CASSSSGSTAKNIQYF.